Described below is a single T cell receptor (beta chain) sequence and its context. This entry comes from a study of blood T cell repertoires in COVID-19. Study background: Samples of COVID-19 (acute and convalescent) were obtained from the United States, Italy and Spain.

Only in-frame clones appear in the TCRdb table, and some are missing; sequencing was by immunoSEQ multiplex PCR. The repertoire holds more than 250,000 clones, with more than 70% as singletons. The CDR3 contains 15 residues. V was shortened by 2 bases and J by 2 bases, with 11 bases between the two germline ends. Germline V lookup: CDR1 SGDLS, CDR2 YYNGEE. The source material was peripheral blood. This chain uses TRBV9 with TRBJ2-1; D gene unclear. This TCR was recovered from a man younger than 35 who had recovered from COVID-19. The DNA for the CDR3 is TGTGCCAGCAGCGTTGGGCCTAACCCCTACAATGAGCAGTTCTTC. Its protein product is CASSVGPNPYNEQFF.